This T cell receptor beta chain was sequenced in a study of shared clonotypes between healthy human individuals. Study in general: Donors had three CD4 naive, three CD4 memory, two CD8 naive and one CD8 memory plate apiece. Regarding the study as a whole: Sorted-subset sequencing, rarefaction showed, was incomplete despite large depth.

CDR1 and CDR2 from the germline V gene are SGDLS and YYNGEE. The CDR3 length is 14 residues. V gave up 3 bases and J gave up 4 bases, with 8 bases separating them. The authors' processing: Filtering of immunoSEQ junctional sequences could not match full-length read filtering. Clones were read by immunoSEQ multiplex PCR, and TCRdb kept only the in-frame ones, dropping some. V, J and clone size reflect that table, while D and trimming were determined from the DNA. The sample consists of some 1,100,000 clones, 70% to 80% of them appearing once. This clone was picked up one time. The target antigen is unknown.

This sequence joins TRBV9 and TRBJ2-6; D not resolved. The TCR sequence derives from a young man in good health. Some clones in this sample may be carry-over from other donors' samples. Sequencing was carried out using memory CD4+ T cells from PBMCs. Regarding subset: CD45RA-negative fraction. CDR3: CASSDHRGANVLTF. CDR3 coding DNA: TGTGCCAGCAGCGACCATAGGGGGGCCAACGTCCTGACTTTC.